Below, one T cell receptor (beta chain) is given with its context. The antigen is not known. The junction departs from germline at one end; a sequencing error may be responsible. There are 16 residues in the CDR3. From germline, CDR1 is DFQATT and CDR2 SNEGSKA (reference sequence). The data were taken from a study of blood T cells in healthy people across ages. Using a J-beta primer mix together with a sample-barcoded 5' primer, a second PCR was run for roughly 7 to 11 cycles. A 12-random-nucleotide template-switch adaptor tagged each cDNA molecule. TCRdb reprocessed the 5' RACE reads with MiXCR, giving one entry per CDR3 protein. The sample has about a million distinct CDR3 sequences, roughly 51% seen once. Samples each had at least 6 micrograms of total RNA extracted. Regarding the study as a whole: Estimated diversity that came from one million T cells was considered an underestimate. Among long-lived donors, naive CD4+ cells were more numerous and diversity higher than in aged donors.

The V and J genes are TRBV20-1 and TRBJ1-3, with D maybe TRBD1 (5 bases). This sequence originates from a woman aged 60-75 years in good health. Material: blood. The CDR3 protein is CSPRVGGTASVNTIYF. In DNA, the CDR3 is TGCAGTCCTAGGGTAGGCGGGACGGCCTCGGTAAACACCATATATTTT.